This TCR beta chain came from a study of blood T cell repertoires in COVID-19. Study information: Spain, Italy and the United States supplied samples that represented acute and convalescent COVID-19. Nucleic acid was either cDNA or gDNA, and it came from T cells, B-cell-depleted T cells, or PBMCs.

Enrolled during active infection, Seattle patients were then followed longitudinally. Trimming cost V 5 bases and J 10 bases; bases outside gene matches: 13. The CDR3 loop spans 14 amino acids. CDR1 and CDR2 (germline): MNHEY, SMNVEV (reference sequence). Original processing notes: Amplification from reference gene primers served as the basis for estimated nucleated cell counts. The protocol was immunoSEQ multiplex PCR, while the TCRdb copy is restricted to in-frame clones and leaves out a portion. The V and J calls and clone size are taken from that table; D and trimming were inferred from the DNA. The data contain 200,000 or so clones, 84% of them singletons.

The origin of this receptor is a woman of 80 years or more with COVID-19, enrolled during active disease. Sequenced sample: peripheral blood. V is TRBV27 and J is TRBJ1-1, with 7 bases that match TRBD1. CDR3 nucleotide sequence: TGTGCCAGCAGTCTAGGGGGCCCCCGGACAAGAGCTTTCTTT. Translating it yields CASSLGGPRTRAFF.